Following are 21 T cell receptor beta chains from one sample sequenced in a study of blood T cell repertoires in COVID-19. Sequenced by immunoSEQ multiplex PCR; TCRdb stores in-frame clones only, minus some. The sample records some 100,000 clones, about 77% being singletons. The sample taken for sequencing was peripheral blood. The receptor set was obtained from an older man with active or convalescent COVID-19.

In its sample, this clone was seen many times. The chain is built from TRBV5-4 and TRBJ1-5, with TRBD1 matching over 7 bases. This CDR3 is 14 amino acids long. Germline V lookup: CDR1 SGHNT, CDR2 YYREEE (reference sequence). The junction had 5 bases not matched to a gene; V was cut back by 4 bases and J by 4 bases. CDR3 in DNA: TGTGCCAGCAGCCGACAGGGTGTTAATCAGCCCCAGCATTTT. Its translation is CASSRQGVNQPQHF.

This sequence joins TRBV11-2 and TRBJ1-1; D gene uncertain. The ends were cut back, 5 bases at V and 8 bases at J, with 15 bases in the middle. The CDR3 is 13 residues long. Germline CDR1 and CDR2: SGHAT and FQNNGV. The CDR3 spells CASSPLRLAEAFF. Written as DNA, the CDR3 is TGTGCCAGCAGCCCTCTCAGATTGGCAGAAGCTTTCTTT.

The chain couples TRBV5-6 to TRBJ2-5; TRBD2 aligns across 9 bases. The CDR3 consists of 15 residues. Per germline, CDR1 SGHDT and CDR2 YYEEEE. Trimming took 4 bases from V and 2 from J; bases not matched to a gene: 6. The CDR3 protein is CASSNLAGKQETQYF. CDR3 DNA: TGTGCCAGCAGCAATCTAGCGGGAAAACAAGAGACCCAGTACTTC.

V gene TRBV5-5 combines with J gene TRBJ2-7; 10 nucleotides align to TRBD1. Germline lookup yields CDR1 SGHKS and CDR2 YYEKEE (reference sequence). The CDR3 contains 12 residues. J lost 4 bases, V lost 7 bases, and 2 bases had no gene match. For the CDR3, the DNA is TGTGCCAGCGGGACAGGGGATTACGAGCAGTACTTC. Translation: CASGTGDYEQYF.

The chain has TRBV4-2 and TRBJ2-1; 7 bases align to TRBD2. This CDR3 is 19 amino acids long. Germline CDR1 LGHNA, CDR2 YNFKEQ. V was pared by 0 bases and J by 7 bases, with 18 bases of the junction left unmatched. The DNA for the CDR3 is TGTGCCAGCAGCCAAGATCCAATCACGGGAGGTTTTGGGATGAATGAGCAGTTCTTC. Its protein is CASSQDPITGGFGMNEQFF.

CDR3 sequence reads: CASSSGTGQLGYTF. The CDR3 region has the DNA TGTGCCAGCAGTTCTGGGACAGGCCAGCTTGGCTACACCTTC. The chain employs TRBV28 and TRBJ1-2, with TRBD1 matching over 8 bases. With V trimmed by 4 bases and J by 7 bases, 8 bases remained unmatched. This CDR3 has 14 amino acids. Germline loops: CDR1 MDHEN, CDR2 SYDVKM.

This clone was picked up one time. The chain combines TRBV15 with TRBJ2-4; D not resolved. The germline V gene has CDR1 LNHNV and CDR2 YYDKDF (reference sequence). V dropped 0 bases and J dropped 0 bases, with 3 bases sitting between them. This CDR3 comprises 14 residues. As DNA, the CDR3 is TGTGCCACCAGCAGAGATATAGCCAAAAACATTCAGTACTTC. The encoded protein is CATSRDIAKNIQYF.

This chain connects TRBV7-3 to TRBJ2-2, with TRBD1 matching over 9 bases. The J segment lost 0 bases and the V segment lost 5 bases, leaving 10 bases of the junction unmatched. This CDR3 region has 18 residues. Per germline, CDR1 SGHTA and CDR2 FQGTGA. The CDR3 loop reads CASSTLPGQGTNTGELFF. In nucleotides, the CDR3 is TGTGCCAGCAGCACACTACCGGGACAGGGTACGAACACCGGGGAGCTGTTTTTT.

This sequence joins TRBV3-1 (or the pseudogene TRBV3-2) and TRBJ2-5, with 8 bases matching TRBD2. The CDR3 has 13 residues. Germline V gene lookup returns CDR1 LGHDT and CDR2 YNNKEL (reference sequence). The V segment lost 5 bases and the J segment 5 bases; nucleotides outside the gene matches: 4. For the CDR3, the DNA is TGTGCCAGCAGCGCGGGGGGAGTGGAGACCCAGTACTTC. Translated, it gives CASSAGGVETQYF.

V is TRBV9 and J is TRBJ2-2; a possible D gene is TRBD1 (6 bases). The V end was cut by 4 bases, the J end by 0 bases, with 13 bases between. The V gene's germline CDR1 is SGDLS and CDR2 YYNGEE. The CDR3 has 16 amino acids. CDR3 coding DNA: TGTGCCAGCAGCCCGTCCGACAGGTCGAACACCGGGGAGCTGTTTTTT. Protein product: CASSPSDRSNTGELFF. Using reference TRBV9 and TRBJ2-2 for the parts outside the CDR3, the full variable domain is DSGVTQTPKHLITATGQRVTLRCSPRSGDLSVYWYQQSLDQGLQFLIQYYNGEERAKGNILERFSAQQFPDLHSELNLSSLELGDSALYFCASSPSDRSNTGELFFGEGSRLTVL.

The chain joins TRBV2 to TRBJ2-7; D not resolved. This CDR3 has 13 residues. Germline CDR1 and CDR2: SNHLY and FYNNEI. V was clipped by 4 bases and J by 1 base, with 8 bases between them. CDR3 residues: CASSVQVSYEQYF. The CDR3 DNA reads as TGTGCCAGCAGTGTTCAGGTGTCCTACGAGCAGTACTTC.

V is TRBV24-1 and J is TRBJ2-2; 10 bases are shared with TRBD1. CDR3 size: 13 residues. The V and J ends lost 10 bases and 4 bases, in that order; junction bases with no gene match: 2. Germline V gene data show CDR1 as KGHDR and CDR2 as SFDVKD. The DNA for the CDR3 is TGTGCCACGGGACAGGGGCCCACCGGGGAGCTGTTTTTT. Amino acids: CATGQGPTGELFF.

This chain uses TRBV7-2 with TRBJ2-3, with 7 bases that match TRBD2. The CDR3 loop spans 13 amino acids. CDR1 is SGHTA and CDR2 is FQGNSA in the germline V gene. The J segment lost 11 bases and the V segment lost 1 base, leaving 6 bases of the junction unmatched. The CDR3 loop reads CASSLERTSQQYF. The CDR3 bases are TGTGCCAGCAGCTTAGAGCGGACTAGTCAGCAGTATTTT.

CDR3 in amino acids: CATSRGGSYNEQFF. CDR3 DNA sequence: TGTGCCACCAGCAGGGGGGGCTCCTACAATGAGCAGTTCTTC. The J gene is TRBJ2-1, the V gene TRBV15, with a tentative D call TRBD2 (6 bases). With 3 bases removed from V and 0 bases from J, the gap between germline ends came to 6 bases. CDR1 is LNHNV and CDR2 is YYDKDF in the germline V gene (reference sequence). The CDR3 has 14 residues.

The chain has TRBV23-1 and TRBJ2-1; TRBD2 aligns across 10 bases. TRBV23-1 is reported as an ORF; its role is uncertain. V trimming: 3 bases; J trimming: 1 base; junction bases outside the gene matches: 24. This CDR3 is built from 23 residues. CDR3 loop: CASSHLRGGRASGSKSSYNEQFF. The CDR3 nucleotides are TGCGCCAGCAGTCACCTACGCGGGGGGCGGGCTAGCGGGAGCAAGAGTTCCTACAATGAGCAGTTCTTC.

This chain connects TRBV7-2 to TRBJ2-5; 8 bases map to TRBD2. Germline CDR1 SGHTA, CDR2 FQGNSA. V trimming: 2 bases; J trimming: 3 bases; junction bases outside the gene matches: 5. The CDR3 is 15 residues long. Here the CDR3 DNA reads TGTGCCAGCAGCTTATGGCTAGCGGGTAAAGAGACCCAGTACTTC. Its protein is CASSLWLAGKETQYF.

This clone has more than one count but fewer than ten. Written as DNA, the CDR3 is TGTGCCAGCAGTTGGCGGGACGTTTCACCCCTCCACTTT. It specifies CASSWRDVSPLHF. The chain couples TRBV6-5 to TRBJ1-6, with D possibly being TRBD1 (5 bases). This CDR3 contains 13 residues. From germline, CDR1 is MNHEY and CDR2 SVGAGI. The V end lost 4 bases, the J end lost 9 bases, and 10 bases lay between the germline ends.

The chain has TRBV7-6 and TRBJ2-1, with 16 positions matching TRBD2. Germline CDR1 is SGHVS and CDR2 is FNYEAQ. The CDR3 loop spans 15 amino acids. Losses at the gene ends were 4 bases for V and 9 bases for J; bases not matched to a gene: 3. The CDR3 loop reads CASSSGTSGRGEQFF. The CDR3 DNA reads as TGTGCCAGCAGCTCCGGGACTAGCGGGAGGGGTGAGCAGTTCTTC. Combining the CDR3 with reference TRBV7-6 and TRBJ2-1 gives the whole variable domain GAGVSQSPRYKVTKRGQDVALRCDPISGHVSLYWYRQALGQGPEFLTYFNYEAQQDKSGLPNDRFSAERPEGSISTLTIQRTEQRDSAMYRCASSSGTSGRGEQFFGPGTRLTVL.

This clone was counted between two and nine times. The chain recombines TRBV7-2 with TRBJ1-1; 9 bases match TRBD1. Germline values: CDR1 SGHTA, CDR2 FQGNSA. The CDR3 covers 16 residues. With 2 bases clipped from V and 1 base from J, the junction kept 5 bases outside the gene matches. CDR3 region: CASSLRTGATNTEAFF. CDR3 nucleotides: TGTGCCAGCAGCTTACGGACAGGGGCCACGAACACTGAAGCTTTCTTT. Using reference TRBV7-2 and TRBJ1-1 for the parts outside the CDR3, the full variable domain is GAGVSQSPSNKVTEKGKDVELRCDPISGHTALYWYRQSLGQGLEFLIYFQGNSAPDKSGLPSDRFSAERTGGSVSTLTIQRTQQEDSAVYLCASSLRTGATNTEAFFGQGTRLTVV.

This clone was found once. This chain links TRBV7-2 with TRBJ1-2; D unclear. The CDR3 consists of 14 residues. The V gene lost 5 bases and the J gene lost 2 bases, with 12 bases spanning the gap. Germline V lookup: CDR1 SGHTA, CDR2 FQGNSA. As DNA, the CDR3 is TGTGCCAGCAGCAGCCGACAAGCCAACTATGGCTACACCTTC. The encoded protein is CASSSRQANYGYTF.

The chain uses TRBV30 and TRBJ1-1; the D gene is possibly TRBD1 (5 bases). The germline V and J ends were trimmed by 4 bases and 0 bases, with 9 bases remaining between them. Germline V gene lookup returns CDR1 GTSNPN and CDR2 SVGIG (reference sequence). The CDR3 sequence is 13 residues long. CDR3 loop: CAWMRTMNTEAFF. The CDR3 coding sequence is TGTGCCTGGATGAGGACAATGAACACTGAAGCTTTCTTT.